The source of this TCR beta chain is a study of graft-versus-host responses after intestinal transplantation. Only in-frame clones appear in the TCRdb table, and some are missing; sequencing was by immunoSEQ multiplex PCR. Found here are around 120,000 clones, 90% of them singletons; the top ten hold approximately 0.18%. With V trimmed by 6 bases and J by 5 bases, 6 bases remained unmatched. This CDR3 is built from 15 residues. Germline CDR1 and CDR2: LNHDA and SQIVND (reference sequence). About this clone itself: Its antigen is still unknown.

The receptor comes from a human donor who received an intestinal transplant. Specimen: unstimulated CD4+ T cells sorted from spleen or lymph node cells, collected before intestinal transplant. The genes are TRBV19 and TRBJ1-6, with 8 bases matching TRBD1. CDR3 coding DNA: TGTGCCAGTAGCAGACAGGGGCGGCATAATTCACCCCTCCACTTT. Translated, it gives CASSRQGRHNSPLHF.